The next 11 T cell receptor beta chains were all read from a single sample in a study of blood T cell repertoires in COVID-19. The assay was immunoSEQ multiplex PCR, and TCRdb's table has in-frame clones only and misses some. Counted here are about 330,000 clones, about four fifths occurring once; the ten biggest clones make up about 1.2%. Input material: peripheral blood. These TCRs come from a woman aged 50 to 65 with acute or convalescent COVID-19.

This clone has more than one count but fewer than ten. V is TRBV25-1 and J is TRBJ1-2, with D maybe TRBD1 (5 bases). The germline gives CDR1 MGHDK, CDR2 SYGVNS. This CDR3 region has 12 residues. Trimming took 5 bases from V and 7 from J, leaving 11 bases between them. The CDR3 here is CASSQGSGGYTF. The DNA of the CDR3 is TGTGCCAGCAGTCAGGGATCCGGTGGCTACACCTTC.

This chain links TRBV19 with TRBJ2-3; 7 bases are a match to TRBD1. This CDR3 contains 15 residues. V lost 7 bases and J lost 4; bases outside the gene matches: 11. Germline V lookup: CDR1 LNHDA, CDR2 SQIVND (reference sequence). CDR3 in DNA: TGTGCCAGTATCTCCCGGGACAGAGCTTCAGATACGCAGTATTTT. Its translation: CASISRDRASDTQYF.

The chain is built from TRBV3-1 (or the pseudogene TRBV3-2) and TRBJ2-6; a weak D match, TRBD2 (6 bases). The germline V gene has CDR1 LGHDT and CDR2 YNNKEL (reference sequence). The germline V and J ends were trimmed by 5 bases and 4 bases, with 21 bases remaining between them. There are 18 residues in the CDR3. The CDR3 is CASSKRRDWSSGANVLTF. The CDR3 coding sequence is TGTGCCAGCAGCAAACGCCGGGACTGGAGTTCCGGGGCCAACGTCCTGACTTTC.

CDR3 DNA sequence: TGTGCCAGCAGCTTAGATTCCGGGGACCAAGAGACCCAGTACTTC. Translated: CASSLDSGDQETQYF. The chain couples TRBV11-3 to TRBJ2-5; D is perhaps TRBD2 (5 bases). The V and J ends lost 0 bases and 0 bases respectively, with 8 bases between them. Germline V gene data show CDR1 as SGHNT and CDR2 as YENEEA. The CDR3 loop spans 15 amino acids.

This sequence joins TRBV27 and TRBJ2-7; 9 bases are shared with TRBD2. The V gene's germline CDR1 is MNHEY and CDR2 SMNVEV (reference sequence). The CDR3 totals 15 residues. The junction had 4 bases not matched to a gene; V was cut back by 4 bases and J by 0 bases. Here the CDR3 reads CASSWLAGSSYEQYF. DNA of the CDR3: TGTGCCAGCAGTTGGCTAGCGGGGTCCTCCTACGAGCAGTACTTC.

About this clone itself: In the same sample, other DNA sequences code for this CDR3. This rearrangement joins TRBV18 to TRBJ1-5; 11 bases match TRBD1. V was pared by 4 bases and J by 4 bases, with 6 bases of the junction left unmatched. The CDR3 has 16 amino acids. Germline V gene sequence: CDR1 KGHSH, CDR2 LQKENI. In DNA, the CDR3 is TGTGCCAGCTCACGGGCCGGGACAGGGGGTAATCAGCCCCAGCATTTT. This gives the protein CASSRAGTGGNQPQHF.

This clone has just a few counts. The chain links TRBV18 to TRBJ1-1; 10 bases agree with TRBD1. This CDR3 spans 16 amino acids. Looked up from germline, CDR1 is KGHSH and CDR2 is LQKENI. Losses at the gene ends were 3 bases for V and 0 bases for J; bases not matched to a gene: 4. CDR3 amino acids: CASSPSGQGMNTEAFF. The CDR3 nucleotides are TGTGCCAGCTCACCTTCGGGACAGGGGATGAACACTGAAGCTTTCTTT. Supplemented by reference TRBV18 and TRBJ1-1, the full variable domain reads NAGVMQNPRHLVRRRGQEARLRCSPMKGHSHVYWYRQLPEEGLKFMVYLQKENIIDESGMPKERFSAEFPKEGPSILRIQQVVRGDSAAYFCASSPSGQGMNTEAFFGQGTRLTVV.

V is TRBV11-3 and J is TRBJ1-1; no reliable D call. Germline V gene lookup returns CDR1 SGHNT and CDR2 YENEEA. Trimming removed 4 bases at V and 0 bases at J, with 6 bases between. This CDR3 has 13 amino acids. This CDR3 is CASSSQLNTEAFF. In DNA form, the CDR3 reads TGTGCCAGCAGCTCCCAGTTGAACACTGAAGCTTTCTTT.

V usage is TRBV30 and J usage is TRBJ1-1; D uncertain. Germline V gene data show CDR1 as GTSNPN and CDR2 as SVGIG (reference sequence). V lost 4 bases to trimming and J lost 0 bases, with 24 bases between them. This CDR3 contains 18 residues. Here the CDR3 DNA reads TGTGCCTGGACGAGTGTCCGGGGTGGGTGGTACATGAACACTGAAGCTTTCTTT. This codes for CAWTSVRGGWYMNTEAFF.

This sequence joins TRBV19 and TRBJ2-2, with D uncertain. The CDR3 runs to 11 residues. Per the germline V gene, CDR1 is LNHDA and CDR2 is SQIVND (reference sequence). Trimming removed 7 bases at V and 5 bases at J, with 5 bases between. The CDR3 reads CASITTGELFF. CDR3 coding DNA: TGTGCCAGTATAACAACCGGGGAGCTGTTTTTT.

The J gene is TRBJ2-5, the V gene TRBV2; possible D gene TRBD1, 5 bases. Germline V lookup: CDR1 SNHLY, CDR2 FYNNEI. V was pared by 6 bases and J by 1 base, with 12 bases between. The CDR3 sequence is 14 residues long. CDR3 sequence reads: CASSVQGSQETQYF. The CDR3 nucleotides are TGTGCCAGCAGCGTTCAGGGTTCCCAAGAGACCCAGTACTTC.